The TCR beta chain described here comes from a study of persistence of HIV-infected CD4 T cells. Regarding the study as a whole: Degenerate expanded CDR3beta sequences were enriched among CMV- and Gag-responding cells.

The libraries were made with immunoSEQ version 4 in survey mode. Genomic DNA was diluted to 10 ng/uL, up to 1 ug per sample. Using immunoSEQ multiplex PCR, the repertoire was profiled, and TCRdb retains in-frame clones only, with some absent. The profile shows 35,000 to 50,000 clones, 90% to 95% of them singletons. Nonspecific anti-CD3/anti-CD28 bead stimulation represents the broad CD4+ T cell repertoire. Responding CD4+ T cells were sorted by upregulation of both CD40 ligand and CD69. Donors were HIV-1-infected adults who began suppressive ART during chronic infection. This CDR3 is built from 14 residues. Germline assignment: CDR1 SGHVS and CDR2 FNYEAQ. With 0 bases removed from V and 7 bases from J, the gap between germline ends came to 11 bases. Concerning this clone itself: No antigen is known for it.

This TCR came from an adult man with HIV who was CMV-seropositive. Sequencing used CD4+ T cells sorted from PBMCs after 18-hour stimulation, obtained from a patient who received antiretroviral therapy. The genes are TRBV7-6 and TRBJ2-3; tentative D call: TRBD2 (6 bases). In DNA form, the CDR3 reads TGTGCCAGCAGCTTAGCGCCGGGGGAATATACGCAGTATTTT. Protein sequence: CASSLAPGEYTQYF. Drawing the rest from reference TRBV7-6 and TRBJ2-3, the complete variable domain is GAGVSQSPRYKVTKRGQDVALRCDPISGHVSLYWYRQALGQGPEFLTYFNYEAQQDKSGLPNDRFSAERPEGSISTLTIQRTEQRDSAMYRCASSLAPGEYTQYFGPGTRLTVL.